The 32 T cell receptor beta chains in this list originate from one sample, sequenced in a study of T cell clonality in common variable immunodeficiency. Their antigen targets remain unknown. The data were produced by immunoSEQ multiplex PCR, yet TCRdb's version contains in-frame clones alone and is incomplete. Listed for the sample are roughly 14,000 clones, none seen a single time. Study-wide points: Common variable immunodeficiency TCR beta sequences reportedly had fewer deletions and N-nucleotide insertions.

Input material: peripheral blood mononuclear cells. These receptor sequences come from a human donor with common variable immunodeficiency.

In this sample, this clone turned up a few times. The read ends 3 residues before the CDR3 terminus; that terminus is restored from the germline J gene. The V and J genes are TRBV7-2 and TRBJ2-2; D is unresolved. The CDR3 has 15 residues. Trimming stripped 0 bases from V and 3 bases from J, with 8 bases between. Germline V gives CDR1 SGHTA, CDR2 FQGNSA. This CDR3 is CASSLAGSDTGELFF. The part of the CDR3 DNA that was read is TGTGCCAGCAGCTTAGCAGGTTCCGACACCGGGGAG.

This clone occurred many times. Read data end 3 residues before the CDR3 end; the end is taken from the germline J gene. V gene TRBV5-1 combines with J gene TRBJ2-2; 10 nucleotides line up with TRBD2. There are 16 residues in the CDR3. J gave up 6 bases and V 0 bases, and 5 bases lay outside the gene matches. Germline CDR1 is SGHRS and CDR2 is YFSETQ. CDR3 bases read: TGCGCCAGCAGCTTGGGGCTAGCGGGAGCGGCCGGGGAG. Its protein is CASSLGLAGAAGE. The complete CDR3 reads CASSLGLAGAAGELFF. Combining the CDR3 with reference TRBV5-1 and TRBJ2-2 gives the whole variable domain KAGVTQTPRYLIKTRGQQVTLSCSPISGHRSVSWYQQTPGQGLQFLFEYFSETQRNKGNFPGRFSGRQFSNSRSEMNVSTLELGDSALYLCASSLGLAGAAGELFFGEGSRLTVL.

This clone was observed a few times. The read terminates 3 residues before the CDR3 end, so the remaining end is supplied by the germline J gene. V and J are TRBV18 and TRBJ1-2, with D perhaps TRBD1 (5 bases). This CDR3 has 13 residues. The germline V gene has CDR1 KGHSH and CDR2 LQKENI. Trimming pared 2 bases from V and 5 bases from J, leaving 9 bases between. The sequenced CDR3 bases are TGTGCCAGCTCACCAGATTCAGGGTATGGC. This codes for CASSPDSGYG. The full CDR3 protein reads CASSPDSGYGYTF.

By share of the sample, this clone is medium-sized. The read is 3 residues too short to cover the CDR3 end, so that end is filled in from the germline J gene. V usage is TRBV15 and J usage is TRBJ1-3, with D unresolved. The germline CDR1 and CDR2 sequences are LNHNV and YYDKDF (reference sequence). V lost 5 bases to trimming and J lost 0 bases, with 5 bases between them. The CDR3 extends over 13 amino acids. CDR3 bases read: TGTGCCACCAGCGAAGGCTCTGGAAACACC. Translation gives CATSEGSGNT. The full-length CDR3 reads as CATSEGSGNTIYF.

With regard to this clone: The CDR3 is cut off 3 residues early in the read; its end comes from the germline J gene. This chain connects TRBV19 to TRBJ1-2; D is perhaps TRBD1 (6 bases). The V end was cut by 5 bases, the J end by 4 bases, with 14 bases between. The CDR3 consists of 14 residues. The germline gives CDR1 LNHDA, CDR2 SQIVND (reference sequence). CDR3 loop: CASSVTGTPYGYTF. The part of the CDR3 DNA that was read is TGTGCCAGTAGTGTTACAGGGACGCCCTATGGC.

This clone was recorded a few times. Read data end 3 residues before the CDR3 end; the end is taken from the germline J gene. This chain links TRBV6-1 with TRBJ2-1; 11 bases are shared with TRBD1. Germline CDR1 MNHNS, CDR2 SASEGT. The junction had 9 bases not matched to a gene; V was cut back by 4 bases and J by 7 bases. CDR3 length: 16 residues. The CDR3 loop is CASSVNGQGARNEQFF. The DNA read from the CDR3 is TGTGCCAGCAGTGTCAACGGACAGGGGGCAAGGAATGAG.

In the case of this clone: The read terminates 3 residues before the CDR3 end, so the remaining end is supplied by the germline J gene. V gene TRBV5-6 combines with J gene TRBJ2-7; tentatively, D is TRBD2 (5 bases). Germline CDR1 is SGHDT and CDR2 is YYEEEE. This CDR3 comprises 15 residues. Trimming removed 4 bases at V and 2 bases at J, with 16 bases between. The DNA read from the CDR3 is TGTGCCAGCAGCCTGACGACTACGGGCACCTACGAG. This translates into CASSLTTTGTYE. The full CDR3 protein reads CASSLTTTGTYEQYF.

In this sample, this clone turned up a few times. The sequence runs out 3 residues before the end of the CDR3; the remainder is reconstructed from the germline J gene. The chain recombines TRBV19 with TRBJ2-1; possibly TRBD1 for D (6 bases). The CDR3 totals 16 residues. Germline V lookup: CDR1 LNHDA, CDR2 SQIVND (reference sequence). Deletions cut 5 bases from V and 4 bases from J, with 18 bases between. The CDR3 bases that were read are TGTGCCAGTAGTTTATTACAGGGAAGGAGGTACAATGAG. It encodes CASSLLQGRRYNE. In full, the CDR3 is CASSLLQGRRYNEQFF. Together with reference TRBV19 and TRBJ2-1, the CDR3 gives the full variable domain: DGGITQSPKYLFRKEGQNVTLSCEQNLNHDAMYWYRQDPGQGLRLIYYSQIVNDFQKGDIAEGYSVSREKKESFPLTVTSAQKNPTAFYLCASSLLQGRRYNEQFFGPGTRLTVL.

There are many counts of this clone. The read falls 3 residues short of the CDR3 end, and the missing part is taken from the germline J gene. V is TRBV29-1 and J is TRBJ2-7, with TRBD2 identical over 12 bases. J was trimmed by 2 bases and V by 2 bases; bases with no gene match: 10. There are 17 residues in the CDR3. The V gene's germline CDR1 is SQVTM and CDR2 ANQGSEA. The CDR3 region is CSVELGGASGRAYEQYF. CDR3 DNA, as far as it was read: TGCAGCGTTGAATTAGGGGGAGCTAGCGGGAGGGCCTACGAG.

This clone has at least ten counts. The sequenced fragment ends 3 residues before the CDR3 boundary, so the rest is inferred from the germline J gene. V and J are TRBV7-9 and TRBJ2-1; the match to TRBD2 covers 10 bases. The CDR3 loop spans 14 amino acids. J was trimmed by 8 bases and V by 4 bases; bases with no gene match: 5. Germline CDR1 and CDR2: SEHNR and FQNEAQ (reference sequence). This CDR3 is CASSSLAGVDEQFF. The CDR3 bases that were read are TGTGCCAGCAGCTCTCTAGCGGGGGTGGATGAG. The variable domain in full, completed from reference TRBV7-9 and TRBJ2-1, reads DTGVSQNPRHKITKRGQNVTFRCDPISEHNRLYWYRQTLGQGPEFLTYFQNEAQLEKSRLLSDRFSAERPKGSFSTLEIQRTEQGDSAMYLCASSSLAGVDEQFFGPGTRLTVL.

Concerning this clone: From the germline J gene comes the end of the CDR3, since the read stops 3 residues before it. The chain uses TRBV5-1 and TRBJ2-1; TRBD1 matches at 9 bases. The V segment lost 10 bases and the J segment 5 bases; nucleotides outside the gene matches: 10. The CDR3 extends over 14 amino acids. Germline V gives CDR1 SGHRS, CDR2 YFSETQ. The CDR3 DNA, read in part, is TGCGCCGAAGCACGGGACAGGGAAAACAATGAG. Its protein is CAEARDRENNE. The whole CDR3 sequence is CAEARDRENNEQFF.

This clone showed up just a few times. The DNA ends 3 residues before the CDR3 does, and the rest of the CDR3 is filled in from the germline J gene. This chain links TRBV6-2 or TRBV6-3 with TRBJ2-7, with D hard to call. Germline V gene data show CDR1 as MNHEY and CDR2 as SVGEGT. The CDR3 loop spans 14 amino acids. With 6 bases removed from V and 0 bases from J, the gap between germline ends came to 12 bases. The DNA read from the CDR3 is TGTGCCAGCAGCCCCGGCAGGCACTCCTACGAG. It is translated as CASSPGRHSYE. In full, the CDR3 is CASSPGRHSYEQYF.

This clone was detected a few times. The sequenced fragment ends 3 residues before the CDR3 boundary, so the rest is inferred from the germline J gene. The rearrangement joins TRBV13 to TRBJ2-3; the D is unclear. CDR3 size: 15 residues. With 1 base removed from V and 2 bases from J, the gap between germline ends came to 10 bases. Germline assignment: CDR1 PRHDT and CDR2 FYEKMQ (reference sequence). CDR3 bases read: TGTGCCAGCAGCTTAGACGCCGCAGTCACAGATACG. Translated, it gives CASSLDAAVTDT. The entire CDR3 reads CASSLDAAVTDTQYF. Based on the CDR3 plus reference TRBV13 and TRBJ2-3, the full variable domain is AAGVIQSPRHLIKEKRETATLKCYPIPRHDTVYWYQQGPGQDPQFLISFYEKMQSDKGSIPDRFSAQQFSDYHSELNMSSLELGDSALYFCASSLDAAVTDTQYFGPGTRLTVL.

Points on this clone: The missing CDR3 end, 3 residues past where the read stops, is filled in from the germline J gene. This chain links TRBV20-1 with TRBJ2-1; 8 positions agree with TRBD2. Per the germline V gene, CDR1 is DFQATT and CDR2 is SNEGSKA (reference sequence). Germline trimming cut 2 bases from V and 7 bases from J; bases unmatched to any gene: 7. The CDR3 consists of 14 residues. The sequenced CDR3 bases are TGCAGTGCTAGATACAGCGGGGGTTTAAATGAG. This codes for CSARYSGGLNE. The whole CDR3 protein is CSARYSGGLNEQFF.

Of note for this clone: The read is 3 residues too short to cover the CDR3 end, so that end is filled in from the germline J gene. V is TRBV7-6 and J is TRBJ2-5; 13 bases are a match to TRBD2. V shed 5 bases and J 0 bases; nucleotides not matched to a gene: 9. CDR3 size: 18 residues. Looked up from germline, CDR1 is SGHVS and CDR2 is FNYEAQ. CDR3 DNA, as far as it was read: TGTGCCAGCAGCCCATGGACTAGCGGGAGAATGTACCAAGAGACC. It translates to CASSPWTSGRMYQET. The full CDR3 is CASSPWTSGRMYQETQYF.

This clone was seen a few times. The CDR3 DNA, read in part, is TGCGCCAGCAGCTTGGAATCAGGGGTCTACGAG. Translated, it gives CASSLESGVYE. The CDR3, in full, reads CASSLESGVYEQYF. The chain is built from TRBV5-1 and TRBJ2-7; TRBD1 might be the D (6 bases). The observed sequence ends 3 residues before the CDR3 terminus, with the missing tail filled in from the germline J gene. V lost 0 bases and J lost 3, with 10 bases in between. CDR1 is SGHRS, CDR2 YFSETQ, per germline. The CDR3 consists of 14 residues.

This CDR3 is CASSSWTGVHEQYF. The CDR3 bases that were read are TGTGCCAGCAGCTCCTGGACAGGGGTACACGAG. The chain joins TRBV5-5 to TRBJ2-7, with 9 bases aligning to TRBD1. The sequence runs out 3 residues before the end of the CDR3; the remainder is reconstructed from the germline J gene. V trimming: 3 bases; J trimming: 5 bases; junction bases outside the gene matches: 6. Germline CDR1 SGHKS, CDR2 YYEKEE (reference sequence). CDR3 size: 14 residues.

Worth noting for this clone: The read ends 3 residues early relative to the CDR3; the germline J gene fills the gap. The J gene is TRBJ1-1, the V gene TRBV18; the match to TRBD1 covers 7 bases. V shed 6 bases and J 3 bases; nucleotides not matched to a gene: 10. CDR3 length: 15 residues. Germline V lookup: CDR1 KGHSH, CDR2 LQKENI. The CDR3 sequence: CASSRRQGFHTEAFF. CDR3 bases read: TGTGCCAGCTCTCGAAGACAGGGTTTCCACACTGAA. The variable domain in full, with the rest retrieved from reference TRBV18 and TRBJ1-1, is NAGVMQNPRHLVRRRGQEARLRCSPMKGHSHVYWYRQLPEEGLKFMVYLQKENIIDESGMPKERFSAEFPKEGPSILRIQQVVRGDSAAYFCASSRRQGFHTEAFFGQGTRLTVV.

For this clone: Its ends do not fully match the called genes, so a read error is possible. CDR3 DNA (partial): TGTTCCAGCAGCTTAGCACAGGGGAATGAG. It specifies CSSSLAQGNE. In full, the CDR3 is CSSSLAQGNEQFF. The genes are TRBV7-9 and TRBJ2-1, with TRBD1 matching over 7 bases. With the read ending 3 residues before the CDR3 end, the germline J gene is used to fill in that end. The length of the CDR3 is 13 residues. Per the germline V gene, CDR1 is SEHNR and CDR2 is FQNEAQ (reference sequence).

In its sample, this clone was seen many times. With the read ending 3 residues before the CDR3 end, the germline J gene is used to fill in that end. The V gene is TRBV4-1, the J gene TRBJ2-7; D call uncertain. The germline V gene has CDR1 MGHRA and CDR2 YSYEKL. The CDR3 covers 15 residues. V lost 2 bases and J 6 bases, leaving 17 bases between the germline ends. The part of the CDR3 DNA that was read is TGCGCCAGCAGCCAACCAACAGTGGGCTCAGCCGAG. Translating it yields CASSQPTVGSAE. The full CDR3 is CASSQPTVGSAEQYF.

This clone was counted between two and nine times. With the read ending 3 residues before the CDR3 end, the germline J gene is used to fill in that end. This chain links TRBV7-3 with TRBJ2-7; D not resolved. V was shortened by 0 bases and J by 0 bases, with 12 bases between the two germline ends. The CDR3 is made up of 16 amino acids. Germline CDR1 SGHTA, CDR2 FQGTGA. The CDR3 DNA, read in part, is TGTGCCAGCAGCTTAACCGCGGCGGCCGGCTCCTACGAG. This translates into CASSLTAAAGSYE. The full CDR3 protein is CASSLTAAAGSYEQYF.

This clone occurred many times. Coverage ceases 3 residues before the CDR3 finishes, and the germline J gene fills in the end. The chain uses TRBV6-1 and TRBJ1-6; D possibly corresponds to TRBD1 (5 bases). CDR1 is MNHNS, CDR2 SASEGT, per germline. There are 18 residues in the CDR3. The V gene lost 2 bases and the J gene lost 0 bases, with 14 bases spanning the gap. CDR3 sequence reads: CASSENRDSSSYNSPLHF. The part of the CDR3 DNA that was read is TGTGCCAGCAGTGAAAACCGGGACTCAAGCTCCTATAATTCACCC.

This clone showed up just a few times. The sequenced part of the CDR3 DNA is TGTGCCAGCTCACCTGTAACTGAGGGTTCGGCCTACGAG. Protein: CASSPVTEGSAYE. The whole CDR3 sequence reads CASSPVTEGSAYEQYF. This sequence joins TRBV18 and TRBJ2-7, with D possibly matching TRBD2 (5 bases). The read terminates 3 residues before the CDR3 end, so the remaining end is supplied by the germline J gene. The CDR3 length is 16 residues. CDR1 and CDR2 (germline): KGHSH, LQKENI. The V end was cut by 3 bases, the J end by 2 bases, with 17 bases between.

Of note for this clone: The sequenced fragment ends 3 residues before the CDR3 boundary, so the rest is inferred from the germline J gene. V usage is TRBV18 and J usage is TRBJ1-4; no clear D gene. Germline-derived CDR1 and CDR2 are KGHSH and LQKENI. The CDR3 runs to 13 residues. Deletions cut 2 bases from V and 8 bases from J, with 9 bases between. The DNA read from the CDR3 is TGTGCCAGCTCACCATTGGCTTGGGAAAAA. As protein: CASSPLAWEK. The entire CDR3 sequence reads CASSPLAWEKLFF. Combining the CDR3 with reference TRBV18 and TRBJ1-4 gives the whole variable domain NAGVMQNPRHLVRRRGQEARLRCSPMKGHSHVYWYRQLPEEGLKFMVYLQKENIIDESGMPKERFSAEFPKEGPSILRIQQVVRGDSAAYFCASSPLAWEKLFFGSGTQLSVL.

This clone was picked up a small number of times. With the read ending 3 residues before the CDR3 end, the germline J gene is used to fill in that end. This chain connects TRBV19 to TRBJ2-5, with 8 bases that match TRBD1. The CDR3 consists of 15 residues. Germline values: CDR1 LNHDA, CDR2 SQIVND (reference sequence). The V gene end was trimmed by 4 bases and the J gene end by 0 bases; junction bases not matched to a gene: 4. The CDR3 bases that were read are TGTGCCAGTAGTAGACAGGGGCCGTACCAAGAGACC. This translates into CASSRQGPYQET. The whole CDR3 protein is CASSRQGPYQETQYF.

The table lists this clone with many counts. The read halts 3 residues ahead of the CDR3 end, with the missing end drawn from the germline J gene. This chain links TRBV5-1 with TRBJ2-7, with D possibly being TRBD1 or TRBD2 (6 bases each). Germline V lookup: CDR1 SGHRS, CDR2 YFSETQ. V was shortened by 4 bases and J by 4 bases, with 18 bases between the two germline ends. This CDR3 has 15 residues. The CDR3: CASSRNTGRSYEQYF. The sequenced CDR3 bases are TGCGCCAGCAGCCGGAACACAGGGAGGTCTTACGAG.

This clone was recorded a few times. The sequence runs out 3 residues before the end of the CDR3; the remainder is reconstructed from the germline J gene. The sample has other DNA sequences that encode this CDR3 too. V gene TRBV7-9 combines with J gene TRBJ1-2; 7 bases agree with TRBD1. Trimming cost V 4 bases and J 5 bases; bases outside gene matches: 4. CDR1 and CDR2 (germline): SEHNR, FQNEAQ (reference sequence). The CDR3 runs to 13 residues. The CDR3 region is CASSSPGGYGYTF. Partial CDR3 DNA: TGTGCCAGCAGCTCTCCAGGGGGATATGGC.

This clone was counted many times. The DNA ends 3 residues before the CDR3 does, and the rest of the CDR3 is filled in from the germline J gene. The V call is TRBV29-1, the J call TRBJ2-1, with TRBD2 matching 8 bases. Looked up from germline, CDR1 is SQVTM and CDR2 is ANQGSEA. This CDR3 region has 15 residues. Unmatched junction bases numbered 6, after V lost 5 bases and J lost 0 bases. The CDR3 DNA, read in part, is TGCAGCGTTTCGACCGGGACTAGCTCCTACAATGAG. It is translated as CSVSTGTSSYNE. The whole CDR3 is CSVSTGTSSYNEQFF.

Of note for this clone: The CDR3 end lies 3 residues beyond the end of the read and is filled in from the germline J gene. This sequence joins TRBV5-1 and TRBJ2-3; 10 nucleotides agree with TRBD2. Germline V gene sequence: CDR1 SGHRS, CDR2 YFSETQ. The length of the CDR3 is 16 residues. The V and J ends lost 0 bases and 6 bases, in that order; junction bases with no gene match: 7. CDR3 residues: CASSLESSGGVDTQYF. Incomplete CDR3 DNA: TGCGCCAGCAGCTTGGAGTCTAGCGGGGGCGTCGATACG.

This clone was seen a handful of times. The read stops 3 residues short of the end of the CDR3; the missing end is completed from the germline J gene. The V and J genes are TRBV20-1 and TRBJ1-6; D gene uncertain. Germline CDR1 is DFQATT and CDR2 is SNEGSKA (reference sequence). V was shortened by 3 bases and J by 9 bases, with 12 bases between the two germline ends. The CDR3 extends over 13 amino acids. CDR3 bases read: TGCAGTGCTAGTCGGGGTATCCCTTCACCC. Its translation is CSASRGIPSP. The full CDR3 reads CSASRGIPSPLHF.

This clone has only a few counts. The read ends 3 residues before the CDR3 terminus; that terminus is restored from the germline J gene. This chain uses TRBV7-8 with TRBJ2-7; 9 nucleotides agree with TRBD2. The CDR3 covers 15 residues. Germline CDR1 is SGHVS and CDR2 is FQNEAQ. J lost 5 bases, V lost 2 bases, and 7 bases had no gene match. The CDR3 bases that were read are TGTGCCAGCAGCTTATCGGGCGGGAGGGCCCACGAG. Translation: CASSLSGGRAHE. The whole CDR3 reads CASSLSGGRAHEQYF.

As regards this clone: The sequence runs out 3 residues before the end of the CDR3; the remainder is reconstructed from the germline J gene. The V and J genes are TRBV11-2 and TRBJ2-3; 7 nucleotides match TRBD2. CDR1 and CDR2 (germline): SGHAT, FQNNGV. The CDR3 is 15 amino acids. Trimming removed 6 bases from V and 0 bases from J; junction bases left unmatched: 6. The part of the CDR3 DNA that was read is TGTGCCAGCAGGGAAGCGGGGCAAAGCACAGATACG. Amino acid sequence: CASREAGQSTDT. The whole CDR3 is CASREAGQSTDTQYF.